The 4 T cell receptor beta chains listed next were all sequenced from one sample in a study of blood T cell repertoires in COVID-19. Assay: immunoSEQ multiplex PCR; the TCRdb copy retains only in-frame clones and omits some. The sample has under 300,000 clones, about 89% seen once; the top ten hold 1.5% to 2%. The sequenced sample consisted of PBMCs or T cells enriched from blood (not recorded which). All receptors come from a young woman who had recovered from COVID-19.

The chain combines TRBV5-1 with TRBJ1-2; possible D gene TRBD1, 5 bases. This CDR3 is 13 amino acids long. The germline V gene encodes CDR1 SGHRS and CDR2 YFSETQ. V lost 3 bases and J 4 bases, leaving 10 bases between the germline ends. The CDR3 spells CASSSQGIYGYTF. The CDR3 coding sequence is TGCGCCAGCAGCTCGCAGGGAATCTATGGCTACACCTTC.

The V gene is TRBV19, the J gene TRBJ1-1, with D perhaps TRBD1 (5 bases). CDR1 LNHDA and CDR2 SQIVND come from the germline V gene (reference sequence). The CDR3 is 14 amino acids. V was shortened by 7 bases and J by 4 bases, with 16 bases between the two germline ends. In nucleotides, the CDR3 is TGTGCCAGTACTACCTCCCAGGGTTTCACTGAAGCTTTCTTT. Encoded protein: CASTTSQGFTEAFF.

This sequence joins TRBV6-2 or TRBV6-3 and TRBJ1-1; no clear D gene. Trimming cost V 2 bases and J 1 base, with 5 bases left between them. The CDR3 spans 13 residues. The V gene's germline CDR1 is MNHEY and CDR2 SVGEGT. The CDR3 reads CASSYGPNTEAFF. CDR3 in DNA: TGTGCCAGCAGTTACGGGCCGAACACTGAAGCTTTCTTT.

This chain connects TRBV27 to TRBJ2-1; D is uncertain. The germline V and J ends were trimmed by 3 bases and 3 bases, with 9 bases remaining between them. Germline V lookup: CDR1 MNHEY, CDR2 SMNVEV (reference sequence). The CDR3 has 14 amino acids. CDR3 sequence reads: CASSLQQDYNEQFF. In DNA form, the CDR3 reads TGTGCCAGCAGTTTGCAGCAGGACTACAATGAGCAGTTCTTC.